This T cell receptor beta chain appears in the sequencing data of a study of response to subunit inactivated influenza vaccine. Study-level points and caveats: The study's authors posited that every seasonal influenza vaccination enlists few new T cells.

Via MiXCR, TCRdb re-called the RT-PCR reads, giving one row per CDR3 protein. The sample lists a few hundred thousand distinct CDR3 sequences, roughly 9.8% occurring once. For this clonotype: Its cognate antigen is unknown.

This CDR3 has 16 amino acids. The J segment lost 0 bases and the V segment lost 5 bases, leaving 5 bases of the junction unmatched. The germline V gene has CDR1 SGHVS and CDR2 FNYEAQ. The specimen was PBMCs from blood, collected roughly 48 days after vaccination. The chain joins TRBV7-6 to TRBJ2-1; 9 nucleotides align to TRBD2. The sequence was collected from a man aged 50 to 60 who received an inactivated influenza vaccine. CDR3 sequence reads: CASSATSGSSYNEQFF. The DNA for the CDR3 is TGTGCCAGCAGCGCGACTAGCGGCAGCTCCTACAATGAGCAGTTCTTC.